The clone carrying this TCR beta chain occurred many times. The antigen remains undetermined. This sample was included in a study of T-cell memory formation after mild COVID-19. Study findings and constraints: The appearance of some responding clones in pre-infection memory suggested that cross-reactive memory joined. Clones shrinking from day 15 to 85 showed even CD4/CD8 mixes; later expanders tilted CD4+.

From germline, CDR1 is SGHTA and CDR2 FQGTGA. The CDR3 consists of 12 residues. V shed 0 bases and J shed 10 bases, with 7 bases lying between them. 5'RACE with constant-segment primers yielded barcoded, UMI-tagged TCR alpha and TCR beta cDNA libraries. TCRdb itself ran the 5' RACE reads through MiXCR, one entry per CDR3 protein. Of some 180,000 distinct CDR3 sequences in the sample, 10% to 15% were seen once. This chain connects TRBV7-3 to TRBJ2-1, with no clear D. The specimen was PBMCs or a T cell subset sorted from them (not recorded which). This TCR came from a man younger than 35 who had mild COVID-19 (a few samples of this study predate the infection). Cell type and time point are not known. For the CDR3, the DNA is TGTGCCAGCAGCTTAACGGAAGGGGAGCAGTTCTTC. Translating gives CASSLTEGEQFF.